These 25 T cell receptor beta chains originate from one sample sequenced in a study of blood T cell repertoires in COVID-19. Measured with immunoSEQ multiplex PCR; TCRdb has only the in-frame clones, and not every one. The sample records about 120,000 clones, roughly three quarters being singletons. The specimen was peripheral blood. These receptors all come from a woman aged 80 or older with acute or convalescent COVID-19.

This chain joins TRBV5-1 and TRBJ1-1, with D hard to call. This CDR3 contains 14 residues. V lost 5 bases and J lost 1, with 12 bases in between. Germline loops: CDR1 SGHRS, CDR2 YFSETQ. The CDR3 DNA reads TGCGCCAGCAGGTTAGCCTCGGGGAACACTGAAGCTTTCTTT. Protein sequence: CASRLASGNTEAFF.

The chain is built from TRBV13 and TRBJ2-3, with 8 bases aligning to TRBD2. The length of the CDR3 is 14 residues. Germline V gene lookup returns CDR1 PRHDT and CDR2 FYEKMQ (reference sequence). Trimming cost V 0 bases and J 6 bases; bases outside gene matches: 2. In nucleotides, the CDR3 is TGTGCCAGCAGCTTAGGTAGCGGGGTTGATACGCAGTATTTT. Its translation: CASSLGSGVDTQYF.

Here the CDR3 reads CASSEPSGGKSEAFF. The CDR3 region has the DNA TGCGCCAGCAGTGAGCCGTCAGGGGGGAAATCTGAAGCTTTCTTT. This rearrangement joins TRBV10-2 to TRBJ1-1; 7 bases align to TRBD1. The ends lost 2 bases at V and 6 bases at J; junction bases unmatched: 9. The germline CDR1 and CDR2 sequences are WSHSY and SAAADI. The CDR3 runs to 15 residues.

The chain uses TRBV5-4 and TRBJ2-2, with unresolved D. Trimming removed 5 bases at V and 1 base at J, with 12 bases between. The CDR3 has 15 residues. The V gene's germline CDR1 is SGHNT and CDR2 YYREEE (reference sequence). CDR3 region: CASRTTTLNTGELFF. CDR3 nucleotides: TGTGCCAGCAGGACGACAACTTTGAACACCGGGGAGCTGTTTTTT. The full variable domain, in which reference TRBV5-4 and TRBJ2-2 provide the parts outside the CDR3, is ETGVTQSPTHLIKTRGQQVTLRCSSQSGHNTVSWYQQALGQGPQFIFQYYREEENGRGNFPPRFSGLQFPNYSSELNVNALELDDSALYLCASRTTTLNTGELFFGEGSRLTVL.

V and J are TRBV3-1 (or the pseudogene TRBV3-2) and TRBJ2-1, with 8 nucleotides matching TRBD1. Losses at the gene ends were 4 bases for V and 6 bases for J; bases not matched to a gene: 8. Germline assignment: CDR1 LGHDT and CDR2 YNNKEL (reference sequence). The CDR3 is 15 amino acids. The CDR3 sequence is CASSLRQGQVNEQFF. CDR3 coding DNA: TGTGCCAGCAGCCTCAGACAGGGACAGGTCAATGAGCAGTTCTTC.

This sequence joins TRBV5-1 and TRBJ2-3; a weak D match, TRBD2 (6 bases). The CDR3 runs to 15 residues. V lost 0 bases and J 5 bases, leaving 13 bases between the germline ends. Germline V gives CDR1 SGHRS, CDR2 YFSETQ. CDR3 DNA sequence: TGCGCCAGCAGCTTGGCTCTAGGCGGGGTAGATACGCAGTATTTT. Protein: CASSLALGGVDTQYF.

This chain links TRBV5-3 with TRBJ2-2; 8 nucleotides match TRBD1. TRBV5-3 is reported as an ORF; its role is uncertain. CDR3 length: 16 residues. Trimming cost V 1 base and J 5 bases; bases outside gene matches: 7. Written as DNA, the CDR3 is TGTGCCAGAAGCTTGTGTCGGACAGGGAGGACCGGGGAGCTGTTTTTT. This gives the protein CARSLCRTGRTGELFF.

The chain joins TRBV5-3 to TRBJ1-5; 10 bases line up with TRBD1. TRBV5-3 is an ORF for which the function is uncertain. The CDR3 has 16 residues. The junction had 7 bases not matched to a gene; V was cut back by 4 bases and J by 3 bases. CDR3 amino acids: CARSPRDRGNNQPQHF. In DNA form, the CDR3 reads TGTGCCAGAAGCCCGAGGGACAGGGGAAACAATCAGCCCCAGCATTTT.

This rearrangement joins TRBV7-9 to TRBJ1-2; D not certain. This CDR3 comprises 14 residues. Between the trimmed V and J ends, which lost 2 bases and 4 bases, there was a span of 11 bases. Germline V gene lookup returns CDR1 SEHNR and CDR2 FQNEAQ (reference sequence). The CDR3 sequence: CASSLFTGSYGYTF. The CDR3 nucleotides read TGTGCCAGCAGCTTATTCACGGGGAGCTATGGCTACACCTTC.

The chain links TRBV6-5 to TRBJ1-1; 10 bases align to TRBD1. V was clipped by 8 bases and J by 2 bases; unmatched bases: 5. This CDR3 is built from 14 residues. Germline V CDR1 and CDR2: MNHEY, SVGAGI. The CDR3 sequence: CASLRTGGNTEAFF. As DNA, the CDR3 is TGTGCCAGCCTAAGGACAGGGGGAAACACTGAAGCTTTCTTT.

This chain uses TRBV28 with TRBJ1-4, with 7 bases fitting TRBD1. After removal of 2 bases from V and 0 bases from J, the junction contained 3 bases not matched to a gene. Germline loops: CDR1 MDHEN, CDR2 SYDVKM. The CDR3 length is 16 residues. The CDR3 DNA is TGTGCCAGCAGTTTAGGGGACAGTGCAACTAATGAAAAACTGTTTTTT. Its translation is CASSLGDSATNEKLFF.

This clone was seen a single time. The chain links TRBV12-3 or TRBV12-4 to TRBJ1-1; D may be TRBD1 (5 bases). This CDR3 has 11 residues. The V end was cut by 5 bases, the J end by 7 bases, with 8 bases between. The CDR3, as DNA: TGTGCCAGCAGTCAGGGAAATGAAGCTTTCTTT. Translation: CASSQGNEAFF.

The chain has TRBV9 and TRBJ2-3; D is undetermined. The length of the CDR3 is 14 residues. Germline V gene data show CDR1 as SGDLS and CDR2 as YYNGEE. Trimming left V 4 bases short and J 1 base short, with 10 bases between. The CDR3: CASSWATRTDTQYF. CDR3 DNA: TGTGCCAGCAGCTGGGCTACCCGCACAGATACGCAGTATTTT.

The chain combines TRBV18 with TRBJ2-2; 9 bases fit TRBD2. The germline gives CDR1 KGHSH, CDR2 LQKENI. With V trimmed by 3 bases and J by 2 bases, 4 bases remained unmatched. The CDR3 totals 16 residues. CDR3: CASSPPGLANTGELFF. CDR3 DNA sequence: TGTGCCAGCTCACCCCCGGGACTAGCAAACACCGGGGAGCTGTTTTTT.

The V gene is TRBV4-2, the J gene TRBJ2-1; 12 nucleotides line up with TRBD2. The CDR3 totals 19 residues. Germline assignment: CDR1 LGHNA and CDR2 YNFKEQ. The trim removed 4 bases at V and 0 bases at J, leaving 10 bases unmatched. In DNA form, the CDR3 reads TGTGCCAGCAGCCGTTCCGGGACTAGCGGGTTTACCTCCTACAATGAGCAGTTCTTC. This sequence encodes CASSRSGTSGFTSYNEQFF.

The CDR3 DNA follows: TGTGCCAGCATAGGGCAATCAGACAGGGGGGTAGCTTTCTTT. The encoded protein is CASIGQSDRGVAFF. V and J are TRBV6-5 and TRBJ1-1; 9 bases fit TRBD1. V lost 7 bases, J lost 10 bases, and 13 bases stayed unmatched. From germline, CDR1 is MNHEY and CDR2 SVGAGI. This CDR3 has 14 residues.

The chain is built from TRBV5-4 and TRBJ2-1; perhaps TRBD1 as D (6 bases). V gave up 4 bases and J gave up 7 bases, with 12 bases separating them. This CDR3 region has 13 residues. The germline V gene encodes CDR1 SGHNT and CDR2 YYREEE (reference sequence). For the CDR3, the DNA is TGTGCCAGCAGCCCTAATACAGGGAATGAGCAGTTCTTC. The encoded protein is CASSPNTGNEQFF.

The CDR3, as DNA: TGTGCCAGCAGCTTAGCCGGGAGATGGCAAGAGACCCAGTACTTC. Translating it yields CASSLAGRWQETQYF. This sequence joins TRBV7-3 and TRBJ2-5; D is perhaps TRBD2 (6 bases). Germline CDR1 SGHTA, CDR2 FQGTGA. This CDR3 region has 15 residues. The V end was cut by 2 bases, the J end by 2 bases, with 12 bases between.

This rearrangement joins TRBV18 to TRBJ2-3; 14 bases are shared with TRBD2. V gave up 3 bases and J gave up 2 bases; unmatched junction bases: 1. The CDR3 totals 16 residues. CDR1 is KGHSH and CDR2 is LQKENI in the germline V gene. The CDR3 region has the DNA TGTGCCAGCTCACCGACTAGCGGGAGGGTCACAGATACGCAGTATTTT. Its translation is CASSPTSGRVTDTQYF.

The chain has TRBV6-1 and TRBJ1-6; D is unresolved. The CDR3 totals 14 residues. V gave up 3 bases and J gave up 10 bases, with 13 bases separating them. From germline, CDR1 is MNHNS and CDR2 SASEGT. The CDR3 region is CASSEQAYRSPLHF. The CDR3, as DNA: TGTGCCAGCAGTGAGCAGGCGTATCGATCACCCCTCCACTTT.

The chain employs TRBV30 and TRBJ2-1, with D possibly being TRBD2 (7 bases). CDR1 is GTSNPN and CDR2 is SVGIG in the germline V gene (reference sequence). V was pared by 4 bases and J by 9 bases, with 16 bases between. CDR3 length equals 13 residues. CDR3 coding DNA: TGTGCCTGGACGGGGGCGGGAGTTAGTGAGCAGTTCTTC. Protein sequence: CAWTGAGVSEQFF.

The J gene is TRBJ2-5, the V gene TRBV7-9, with TRBD2 as a possible D gene (6 bases). CDR1 is SEHNR, CDR2 FQNEAQ, per germline (reference sequence). The CDR3 runs 15 residues. Trimming removed 2 bases from V and 3 bases from J, with 13 bases in between. CDR3 sequence (DNA): TGTGCCAGCAGCTTAAATGGCAGGGAGGAAGAGACCCAGTACTTC. It is translated as CASSLNGREEETQYF. The full variable domain, in which reference TRBV7-9 and TRBJ2-5 provide the parts outside the CDR3, is DTGVSQNPRHKITKRGQNVTFRCDPISEHNRLYWYRQTLGQGPEFLTYFQNEAQLEKSRLLSDRFSAERPKGSFSTLEIQRTEQGDSAMYLCASSLNGREEETQYFGPGTRLLVL.

The chain uses TRBV7-6 and TRBJ2-5; D is perhaps TRBD2 (7 bases). The germline CDR1 and CDR2 sequences are SGHVS and FNYEAQ. CDR3 length: 16 residues. The V end lost 5 bases, the J end lost 4 bases, and 20 bases lay between the germline ends. CDR3 bases: TGTGCCAGCAGCCCCGTAGGGGGGGTACTACTAGAGACCCAGTACTTC. This encodes CASSPVGGVLLETQYF.

The chain is built from TRBV4-2 and TRBJ1-1; tentative D call: TRBD1 (5 bases). Germline CDR1 and CDR2: LGHNA and YNFKEQ. The length of the CDR3 is 15 residues. Trimming removed 4 bases from V and 3 bases from J, with 15 bases in between. This chain's CDR3 is CASSRYSRGDTEAFF. CDR3 bases: TGTGCCAGCAGCCGTTACAGCCGGGGGGACACTGAAGCTTTCTTT.

V gene TRBV12-3 or TRBV12-4 combines with J gene TRBJ1-2; TRBD1 matches 8 bases. The CDR3 covers 13 residues. The V gene end was trimmed by 5 bases and the J gene end by 4 bases; junction bases not matched to a gene: 3. The CDR3 DNA is TGTGCCAGCAGTGAAGACAGGGGCTATGGCTACACCTTC. It codes for CASSEDRGYGYTF.